A single sample gave rise to the 21 T cell receptor beta chains below, sequenced in a study of blood T cell repertoires in COVID-19. Some clones are missing from TCRdb's copy, which holds only in-frame ones; the method was immunoSEQ multiplex PCR. The sample lists approximately 100,000 clones; roughly 85% were seen once. Sequencing used peripheral blood. These receptors all come from a woman aged 55-69 years with acute or convalescent COVID-19.

This clone has more than one count but fewer than ten. J is TRBJ1-4 and V is TRBV28; D may be TRBD1 (6 bases). Germline CDR1 and CDR2: MDHEN and SYDVKM. The CDR3 is 16 amino acids. Deletions cut 4 bases from V and 0 bases from J, with 12 bases between. The CDR3 DNA reads as TGTGCCAGCAGTTCCCAGGGGTCAGCAACTAATGAAAAACTGTTTTTT. Translated: CASSSQGSATNEKLFF.

The V call is TRBV2, the J call TRBJ1-6, with D unclear. Trimming pared 7 bases from V and 8 bases from J, leaving 12 bases between. This CDR3 has 13 amino acids. CDR1 SNHLY and CDR2 FYNNEI come from the germline V gene. CDR3 sequence: CASIVGEDSPLHF. DNA for the CDR3: TGTGCCAGCATCGTCGGGGAAGATTCACCCCTCCACTTT.

This clone was recorded a few times. The chain has TRBV4-3 and TRBJ2-7; weak D call: TRBD2 (6 bases). CDR1 is LGHNA and CDR2 is YSLEER in the germline V gene. With 0 bases removed from V and 5 bases from J, the gap between germline ends came to 17 bases. This CDR3 contains 16 residues. The CDR3 DNA sequence: TGCGCCAGCAGCCAAGAACGGACTGGCGGGATGGACGAGCAGTACTTC. The encoded protein is CASSQERTGGMDEQYF.

A single count supports this clone. The genes are TRBV6-5 and TRBJ1-1; no definite D call. This CDR3 contains 13 residues. Germline lookup yields CDR1 MNHEY and CDR2 SVGAGI. V lost 7 bases and J 6 bases, leaving 15 bases between the germline ends. CDR3 amino acids: CASTPRGFAEAFF. The DNA of the CDR3 is TGTGCCAGCACCCCTCGGGGTTTCGCTGAAGCTTTCTTT.

V gene TRBV7-2 combines with J gene TRBJ1-6, with D possibly being TRBD1 (5 bases). V lost 4 bases to trimming and J lost 5 bases, with 15 bases between them. The CDR3 length is 16 residues. CDR1 is SGHTA and CDR2 is FQGNSA in the germline V gene. Written as DNA, the CDR3 is TGTGCCAGCAGCTCCTGGCAGGGAGGAAATAATTCACCCCTCCACTTT. Protein: CASSSWQGGNNSPLHF.

The chain is built from TRBV5-1 and TRBJ2-7; maybe TRBD2 (5 bases). Trimming stripped 0 bases from V and 2 bases from J, with 9 bases between. The germline CDR1 and CDR2 sequences are SGHRS and YFSETQ. This CDR3 region has 14 residues. In nucleotides, the CDR3 is TGCGCCAGCAGCTTGGATGGACTCACCTACGAGCAGTACTTC. Translated, it gives CASSLDGLTYEQYF.

The chain links TRBV11-2 to TRBJ2-3, with 9 positions matching TRBD2. The J segment lost 6 bases and the V segment lost 0 bases, leaving 10 bases of the junction unmatched. The CDR3 has 17 amino acids. Germline V gene data show CDR1 as SGHAT and CDR2 as FQNNGV. DNA of the CDR3: TGTGCCAGCAGCTTAGATCGCGTAGCGGGGGTGCGGGATACGCAGTATTTT. Amino acid sequence: CASSLDRVAGVRDTQYF.

The chain uses TRBV7-3 and TRBJ2-1; D remains ambiguous. The V gene's germline CDR1 is SGHTA and CDR2 FQGTGA. This CDR3 spans 14 amino acids. V was shortened by 2 bases and J by 0 bases, with 5 bases between the two germline ends. CDR3 bases: TGTGCCAGCAGCTTATCCAGCTCCTACAATGAGCAGTTCTTC. Its protein product is CASSLSSSYNEQFF.

This chain joins TRBV11-2 and TRBJ2-7; 7 nucleotides agree with TRBD1. CDR3 length: 13 amino acids. V shed 7 bases and J 3 bases; nucleotides not matched to a gene: 6. CDR1 is SGHAT and CDR2 is FQNNGV in the germline V gene. The CDR3 nucleotides read TGTGCCAGCACCCCAGGGGGTTACTACGAGCAGTACTTC. The encoded protein is CASTPGGYYEQYF.

The V call is TRBV10-3, the J call TRBJ1-1, with a tentative D call TRBD1 (6 bases). Trimming stripped 3 bases from V and 0 bases from J, with 8 bases between. This CDR3 has 14 residues. Germline CDR1 is ENHRY and CDR2 is SYGVKD. For the CDR3, the DNA is TGTGCCATCAGTGAACAGGGTATGAACACTGAAGCTTTCTTT. Its protein product is CAISEQGMNTEAFF.

The chain recombines TRBV7-6 with TRBJ1-1; D remains ambiguous. With 5 bases removed from V and 0 bases from J, the gap between germline ends came to 16 bases. Germline CDR1 and CDR2: SGHVS and FNYEAQ. CDR3 length equals 16 residues. CDR3 DNA: TGTGCCAGCAGCAAGGAGGGTAACGGAATGAACACTGAAGCTTTCTTT. Amino acid sequence: CASSKEGNGMNTEAFF.

This clone was found a few times. The chain combines TRBV19 with TRBJ2-2, with a weak D call TRBD2 (5 bases). The germline V gene encodes CDR1 LNHDA and CDR2 SQIVND (reference sequence). The CDR3 runs to 13 residues. V gave up 9 bases and J gave up 7 bases, with 15 bases separating them. The CDR3 region has the DNA TGTGCCAGCGAGAGGGCGCGATTCGGGGAGCTGTTTTTT. Its protein product is CASERARFGELFF.

The chain uses TRBV6-5 and TRBJ1-2; TRBD1 is a possible D gene (5 bases). Trimming took 7 bases from V and 8 from J, leaving 17 bases between them. The CDR3 runs 13 residues. Germline values: CDR1 MNHEY, CDR2 SVGAGI. The CDR3: CASTPRGGLGYTF. CDR3 bases: TGTGCCAGCACCCCACGGGGGGGTTTAGGCTACACCTTC.

The chain links TRBV20-1 to TRBJ2-2; D is unclear. V was shortened by 3 bases and J by 4 bases, with 3 bases between the two germline ends. The CDR3 totals 11 residues. The germline V gene encodes CDR1 DFQATT and CDR2 SNEGSKA (reference sequence). CDR3 bases: TGCAGTGCTAGGAGCACCGGGGAGCTGTTTTTT. Its translation: CSARSTGELFF.

The rearrangement joins TRBV25-1 to TRBJ1-2; 7 bases are a match to TRBD1. The CDR3 has 13 amino acids. V was clipped by 5 bases and J by 7 bases; unmatched bases: 7. Germline CDR1 reads MGHDK; CDR2 reads SYGVNS. As DNA, the CDR3 is TGTGCCAGCAGTAACACAGGGGTGGGTGGCTACACCTTC. This translates into CASSNTGVGGYTF.

As to this clone: No DNA is shown, since the ends of the CDR3 on it are uncertain; the CDR3 is the one TCRdb lists. This CDR3 is CASSFGTGSHTF. This chain connects TRBV5-1 to TRBJ1-2; the D call of TRBD1 is as the table states it, not checked on the DNA. The V gene's germline CDR1 is SGHRS and CDR2 YFSETQ. Including both end residues, the CDR3 is 12 amino acids long.

This chain joins TRBV10-1 and TRBJ2-3, with a tentative D call TRBD2 (6 bases). The CDR3 extends over 13 amino acids. Trimming shortened V by 3 bases and J by 9 bases, and 13 bases separated the two germline ends. Germline V gene lookup returns CDR1 WNHNN and CDR2 SYGVQD (reference sequence). This CDR3 is CASSDYQAGTQYF. Written as DNA, the CDR3 is TGCGCCAGCAGTGATTACCAGGCGGGGACGCAGTATTTT.

This clone occurred once. The CDR3 bases are TGCGCCAGCAGCTTGTGGGGACAGACCTACGAGCAGTACTTC. Amino acid sequence: CASSLWGQTYEQYF. The chain couples TRBV5-1 to TRBJ2-7; 7 bases map to TRBD1. The J segment lost 2 bases and the V segment lost 1 base, leaving 3 bases of the junction unmatched. This CDR3 spans 14 amino acids. Germline lookup yields CDR1 SGHRS and CDR2 YFSETQ.

This rearrangement joins TRBV21-1 to TRBJ2-1; TRBD2, the table's D call, lacks a check against the DNA. TRBV21-1 is a recognized pseudogene. This CDR3 is 21 amino acids long. The CDR3 sequence is CASSKEDGLAGGPVLCNEQFF. The CDR3 DNA follows: TGTGCCAGCAGCAAAGAAGACGGACTAGCGGGAGGGCCTGTTCTCTGCAATGAGCAGTTCTTC.

The V and J genes are TRBV2 and TRBJ1-2, with 9 bases aligning to TRBD1. V gave up 6 bases and J gave up 2 bases; unmatched junction bases: 7. This CDR3 is built from 15 residues. The V gene's germline CDR1 is SNHLY and CDR2 FYNNEI. This CDR3 is CASRQDRGRNYGYTF. The DNA of the CDR3 is TGTGCCAGCAGGCAGGACAGGGGACGGAACTATGGCTACACCTTC.

The chain links TRBV27 to TRBJ1-5; the D is unclear. CDR1 is MNHEY and CDR2 is SMNVEV in the germline V gene (reference sequence). V lost 3 bases and J 9 bases, leaving 6 bases between the germline ends. There are 11 residues in the CDR3. CDR3 sequence: CASSLARPQHF. CDR3 nucleotides: TGTGCCAGCAGTTTGGCCCGGCCCCAGCATTTT.